The 15 T cell receptor beta chains listed next were all sequenced from one sample in a study of tumor and adjacent non-tumor tissue in lung cancer. RNA was extracted from bulk tissue without any cell sorting. The library came from three nested PCR rounds adapted from ARM-PCR protocols. TCRdb re-called the multiplex PCR reads through MiXCR, storing one row per CDR3 protein. The sample includes fewer than 85,000 distinct CDR3 sequences, 65% to 90% of them seen just once. Source material: lung tumor tissue. Receptors were obtained from a woman in her fifties or sixties with non-small cell lung cancer.

This clonotype has a handful of counts. The CDR3 end shows no conserved phenylalanine or tryptophan, and so a read error is likely. The limits of the CDR3 on the DNA are not certain, so only TCRdb's listed CDR3 is given. The chain carries TRBV12-1 and TRBJ2-1; the D call of TRBD1 is as the table states it, not checked on the DNA. TRBV12-1 is a pseudogene locus. The CDR3 comprises 16 residues, both ends counted. The CDR3 spells CASITYRDPEWDEQFL.

To note about this clonotype: Given the absence of the conserved phenylalanine or tryptophan at the CDR3 end, a read error is likely. The rearrangement joins TRBV4-2 to TRBJ2-7; D perhaps matches TRBD2 (6 bases). Germline CDR1 LGHNA, CDR2 YNFKEQ. The CDR3 runs 14 residues. Here the CDR3 reads CASSAGAGTHEQYS. The CDR3, as DNA: TGTGCGAGCAGCGCGGGTGCGGGGACCCACGAGCAGTACTCC.

As to this clonotype: Germline and junction disagree at one end, which may indicate a read error. The chain has TRBV11-2 and TRBJ2-7; the D gene is possibly TRBD2 (6 bases). Looked up from germline, CDR1 is SGHAT and CDR2 is FQNNGV. The CDR3 is 15 amino acids. Written as DNA, the CDR3 is TGTGCCAGCAGCCCTTGGGATAGCGGTTCCCACGAGCAGTACTTT. This encodes CASSPWDSGSHEQYF.

This clonotype has only a few counts. An end of the junction differs from the germline gene, which may be a read error. This sequence joins TRBV29-1 and TRBJ2-5; D is ambiguous. From germline, CDR1 is SQVTM and CDR2 ANQGSEA. The CDR3 sequence is 13 residues long. The CDR3 loop is CSVDWQVGKTRYF. DNA of the CDR3: TGCAGCGTTGATTGGCAGGTGGGGAAGACCCGGTACTTC.

This clonotype was seen at least ten times. The chain employs TRBV12-3 or TRBV12-4 and TRBJ2-3; weak D call: TRBD1 (6 bases). Trimming removed 6 bases from V and 1 base from J, with 14 bases in between. The CDR3 extends over 15 amino acids. The CDR3 DNA reads TGTGCCAGCAGATCAGGGACATTTCGCACAGATACGCAGTATTTT. Protein product: CASRSGTFRTDTQYF.

Comments on this clonotype: Its ends do not fully match the called genes, so a read error is possible. The rearrangement uses TRBV4-3 and TRBJ2-1; 10 positions match TRBD1. The CDR3 has 15 residues. Germline V CDR1 and CDR2: LGHNA, YSLEER. CDR3 sequence reads: CARSQDRGLRNKQFF. In DNA, the CDR3 is TGCGCCAGGAGCCAAGACAGGGGGCTAAGGAATAAGCAGTTCTTC.

A word on this clonotype: One end of the junction does not line up with germline, which may come from a read error. The chain links TRBV11-2 to TRBJ2-1; TRBD2 aligns across 11 bases. Germline CDR1 and CDR2: SGHAT and FQNNGV. The CDR3 has 16 amino acids. The CDR3 region is CTSSLMTGTSGQEHFF. The CDR3 DNA reads as TGTACCAGCAGCCTAATGACCGGGACTAGCGGACAAGAGCACTTCTTC.

About this clonotype itself: At one boundary the junction diverges from the germline segment, which might be a read error. This chain uses TRBV11-2 with TRBJ2-3, with D hard to call. CDR3 length: 13 amino acids. CDR1 and CDR2 (germline): SGHAT, FQNNGV. CDR3 protein: CVSSLCGVDTQYF. The CDR3 DNA reads as TGTGTCAGCAGCTTATGTGGGGTAGATACGCAGTATTTT. Drawing the rest from reference TRBV11-2 and TRBJ2-3, the complete variable domain is EAGVAQSPRYKIIEKRQSVAFWCNPISGHATLYWYQQILGQGPKLLIQFQNNGVVDDSQLPKDRFSAERLKGVDSTLKIQPAKLEDSAVYLCVSSLCGVDTQYFGPGTRLTVL.

A few counts support this clonotype. The rearrangement uses TRBV23-1 and TRBJ2-2; D is possibly TRBD1 or TRBD2 (5 bases each). TRBV23-1 is sorted into the ORF group, with uncertain function. V was clipped by 3 bases and J by 8 bases, with 16 bases between them. The CDR3 is made up of 15 amino acids. CDR3 in amino acids: CASSHTRTGSGELFF. In DNA form, the CDR3 reads TGCGCCAGCAGTCATACTAGAACAGGATCTGGGGAGCTGTTTTTT.

This clonotype was observed a few times. Its ends do not fully match the called genes, so a read error is possible. The gene calls are TRBV10-2 and TRBJ2-7, with 13 bases matching TRBD2. Looked up from germline, CDR1 is WSHSY and CDR2 is SAAADI. This CDR3 is built from 15 residues. CDR3: CASSVLAGGFCEQYF. The CDR3 nucleotides are TGTGCCAGCAGTGTACTAGCGGGAGGGTTCTGCGAGCAGTACTTC.

Within the sample, this clonotype is medium-sized. The chain has TRBV5-6 and TRBJ2-5, with TRBD1 as a possible D gene (5 bases). Germline CDR1 SGHDT, CDR2 YYEEEE. This CDR3 has 13 amino acids. V lost 0 bases and J lost 2, with 5 bases in between. For the CDR3, the DNA is TGTGCCAGCAGCTTGGGACAGCAAGAGACCCAGTACTTC. Translating gives CASSLGQQETQYF.

As to this clonotype: Compared with germline, one end of the junction differs, possibly owing to a read error. The CDR3 DNA reads TGTGCTATCACCCATAGACTAGTAGGGGCAGACACCGGGGAGTTGTTTTTT. Residues: CAITHRLVGADTGELFF. The chain couples TRBV10-3 to TRBJ2-2; the D gene is possibly TRBD2 (6 bases). The CDR3 covers 17 residues. Per germline, CDR1 ENHRY and CDR2 SYGVKD.

A note on this clonotype: The conserved closing phenylalanine or tryptophan is absent in this CDR3, likely reflecting a read error. The chain has TRBV4-2 and TRBJ2-5, with 8 positions matching TRBD1. Germline V lookup: CDR1 LGHNA, CDR2 YNFKEQ. The CDR3 is made up of 15 amino acids. For the CDR3, the DNA is TGTGTCAGCAGCAAGGACAGGGAGCGCCAAGAGACCCAGTACTCC. Protein sequence: CVSSKDRERQETQYS.

On this clonotype: This clone may be a read error of a much larger clone one base away. The CDR3 end shows no conserved phenylalanine or tryptophan, and so a read error is likely. This chain joins TRBV28 and TRBJ2-6; D ambiguous. The CDR3 spans 13 residues. Trimming left V 2 bases short and J 6 bases short, with 5 bases between. Germline V gives CDR1 MDHEN, CDR2 SYDVKM. The chain's CDR3 is CASSLGMANVLTS. The CDR3 DNA sequence: TGTGCCAGCAGTTTAGGGATGGCCAACGTCCTGACTTCC.

This clonotype was seen just once. This likely comes from a read error, as the CDR3 has no conserved phenylalanine or tryptophan at its end. V gene TRBV20-1 combines with J gene TRBJ2-5; 8 positions agree with TRBD2. From germline, CDR1 is DFQATT and CDR2 SNEGSKA (reference sequence). The CDR3 is 15 amino acids. The CDR3 is CSARDSAGGLESQYS. CDR3 DNA sequence: TGCAGTGCTAGAGATAGTGCGGGAGGCTTGGAGAGCCAGTACTCC.